This is a list of T cell receptor beta chains from one sample in a study of T cell repertoires in cytomegalovirus infection. TCRdb itself ran the reads through MiXCR, one entry per CDR3 protein. The table lists 350,000 to 500,000 distinct CDR3 sequences, around 32% of them singletons, with roughly an eighth in the top ten. Sequencing was performed on PBMCs. These TCRs come from a human donor in good health (CMV status not recorded). Some clones in this sample may be carry-over from other donors' samples. CDR3s include the opening cysteine and the closing phenylalanine or tryptophan. A D gene is named only where the DNA matches it firmly. The size of a clone is reported for some rows only, either as once, few or many, or as a class for expanded clones.

clone_size,v_call,d_call,j_call,cdr3_aa,cdr3_nt
many,TRBV28,.,TRBJ1-4,CASSLPVGEEKLFF,TGTGCCAGCAGTTTACCAGTAGGCGAGGAAAAACTGTTTTTT
few,TRBV20-1,TRBD1,TRBJ1-5,CSAIKGQGDNQPQHF,TGCAGTGCCATAAAGGGACAGGGCGACAATCAGCCCCAGCATTTT
many,TRBV7-2,TRBD1,TRBJ1-2,CASSPRQGPRNGYTF,TGTGCCAGCAGCCCACGACAGGGCCCCAGGAATGGCTACACCTTC
.,TRBV4-2,.,TRBJ2-6,CASSQGSSGAHVLTF,TGTGCCAGCAGCCAAGGGTCTTCTGGGGCCCACGTCCTGACTTTC
.,TRBV10-3,.,TRBJ1-3,CAISDRLATRNTIYF,TGTGCCATCAGTGACAGGCTGGCCACCCGAAACACCATATATTTT
.,TRBV7-6,.,TRBJ2-3,CASSLAFGATDTQYF,TGTGCCAGCAGCTTAGCGTTTGGGGCCACAGATACGCAGTATTTT
few,TRBV10-2,.,TRBJ2-7,CASVEDGYSYEQYF,TGCGCCAGCGTAGAGGACGGTTACTCGTACGAGCAGTACTTC
few,TRBV2,TRBD1,TRBJ2-1,CASSELGQGWAGNEQFF,TGTGCCAGCAGTGAACTAGGACAGGGGTGGGCGGGGAATGAGCAGTTCTTC
few,TRBV20-1,TRBD1,TRBJ1-2,CSARFPGQAYGYTF,TGCAGTGCTAGGTTCCCGGGACAGGCGTATGGCTACACCTTC
.,TRBV10-3,TRBD1,TRBJ2-1,CAISTGVGQFF,TGTGCCATCAGTACAGGGGTCGGGCAGTTCTTC
few,TRBV6-6,.,TRBJ1-4,CASSPRAGATNEKLFF,TGTGCCAGCAGTCCTCGAGCCGGGGCAACTAATGAAAAACTGTTTTTT
few,TRBV4-3,.,TRBJ1-1,CASSQDRGPMNTEAFF,TGCGCCAGCAGCCAAGACAGGGGCCCCATGAACACTGAAGCTTTCTTT
many,TRBV12-5,TRBD1,TRBJ1-2,CASGFDRGTLNYGGYTF,TGTGCTAGTGGTTTTGACAGGGGCACCTTAAACTATGGTGGCTACACCTTC
.,TRBV4-1,.,TRBJ1-5,CASSQEERGRGNQPQHF,TGCGCCAGCAGCCAAGAGGAGAGAGGGCGGGGCAATCAGCCCCAGCATTTT
.,TRBV6-1,.,TRBJ2-7,CASSETTGALGEQYF,TGTGCCAGCAGTGAAACGACCGGGGCCCTCGGCGAGCAGTACTTC
.,TRBV19,.,TRBJ2-7,CASRPQQGSYEQYF,TGTGCCAGTAGACCTCAACAGGGCTCCTACGAGCAGTACTTC
.,TRBV7-9,TRBD1,TRBJ2-3,CASRFQGGVGDTQYF,TGTGCCAGCAGGTTCCAAGGGGGCGTAGGAGATACGCAGTATTTT
.,TRBV7-4,.,TRBJ1-4,CASSSSWRSNEKLFF,TGTGCCAGCAGCTCGAGTTGGAGGAGTAATGAAAAACTGTTTTTT
many,TRBV10-3,TRBD1,TRBJ2-3,CAISEPTGGITDTQYF,TGTGCCATCAGTGAGCCCACAGGGGGGATCACAGATACGCAGTATTTT
few,TRBV11-3,TRBD1,TRBJ2-6,CASSLGGTGSGANVLTF,TGTGCCAGCAGCTTAGGTGGGACAGGGTCTGGGGCCAACGTCCTGACTTTC
few,TRBV7-6,.,TRBJ2-1,CASSLQGRSDEQFF,TGTGCCAGCAGCTTACAGGGTCGGTCAGATGAGCAGTTCTTC
many,TRBV2,TRBD1,TRBJ2-1,CASIWTGDNEQFF,TGTGCCAGCATCTGGACAGGGGACAATGAGCAGTTCTTC
few,TRBV29-1,.,TRBJ1-3,CSVEGGGNTIYF,TGCAGCGTGGAAGGTGGTGGAAACACCATATATTTT
.,TRBV5-1,.,TRBJ2-1,CASMGGQGSYNEQFF,TGCGCCAGCATGGGTGGGCAGGGATCCTACAATGAGCAGTTCTTC
.,TRBV7-9,.,TRBJ1-1,CASSFSPGRGTEAFF,TGTGCCAGCAGCTTTTCCCCGGGCAGGGGCACTGAAGCTTTCTTT
few,TRBV29-1,.,TRBJ1-1,CSVVPVWAQTEAFF,TGCAGCGTTGTGCCCGTGTGGGCGCAGACTGAAGCTTTCTTT
.,TRBV29-1,TRBD1,TRBJ1-1,CSGGGGKEAFF,TGCAGCGGAGGGGGCGGTAAGGAAGCTTTCTTT
few,TRBV6-6,.,TRBJ2-3,CASSSLPGLNTDTQYF,TGTGCCAGCAGCTCCCTACCGGGACTGAACACAGATACGCAGTATTTT
many,TRBV4-1,.,TRBJ2-3,CASSQGLEGGGADTQYF,TGCGCCAGCAGCCAAGGACTAGAGGGAGGGGGGGCAGATACGCAGTATTTT
.,TRBV20-1,TRBD1,TRBJ1-2,CSARENIRDRGYGYTF,TGCAGTGCTCGCGAAAATATCCGGGACAGGGGTTATGGCTACACCTTC
.,TRBV28,TRBD2,TRBJ2-1,CASSTRGLALNEQFF,TGTGCCAGCAGCACAAGGGGACTAGCTCTAAATGAGCAGTTCTTC
few,TRBV7-6,TRBD1,TRBJ2-3,CASSPEDRGFGDTQYF,TGTGCCAGCAGCCCCGAGGACAGGGGTTTTGGAGATACGCAGTATTTT
many,TRBV19,.,TRBJ1-5,CASRGQGNQPQHF,TGTGCCAGCCGAGGGCAGGGGAATCAGCCCCAGCATTTT
once,TRBV13,.,TRBJ1-1,CASSLVPTNTEAFF,TGTGCCAGCAGCTTAGTTCCCACGAACACTGAAGCTTTCTTT
.,TRBV28,.,TRBJ1-1,CASSLPSLEAFF,TGTGCCAGCAGTTTACCCAGCCTTGAAGCTTTCTTT
few,TRBV20-1,.,TRBJ1-3,CSARPQGIGLRNTIYF,TGCAGTGCTAGACCCCAGGGAATTGGGCTAAGAAACACCATATATTTT
few,TRBV11-2,.,TRBJ2-7,CASSLESSGNYEQYF,TGTGCCAGCAGCTTAGAGTCGTCAGGAAACTACGAGCAGTACTTC
.,TRBV4-2,TRBD2,TRBJ2-4,CASSQSAGGANIQYF,TGTGCCAGCAGCCAATCCGCGGGGGGAGCAAACATTCAGTACTTC
.,TRBV4-1,.,TRBJ2-7,CASSQDFTYEQYF,TGCGCCAGCAGCCAAGACTTCACCTACGAGCAGTACTTC
.,TRBV5-1,.,TRBJ1-1,CASSRGGEDEAFF,TGCGCCAGCAGCAGGGGAGGGGAAGACGAAGCTTTCTTT
.,TRBV6-2/TRBV6-3,TRBD2,TRBJ2-5,CASSSGTSARWETQYF,TGTGCCAGCAGCTCCGGGACTAGCGCCCGTTGGGAGACCCAGTACTTC
.,TRBV10-3,TRBD2,TRBJ2-1,CAITTSLLAAYNNEQFF,TGTGCCATCACTACCTCCTTACTAGCGGCCTACAACAATGAGCAGTTCTTC
.,TRBV5-1,.,TRBJ1-2,CASSLVGSESPYGYTF,TGCGCCAGCAGCTTGGTCGGATCAGAGTCTCCTTATGGCTACACCTTC
few,TRBV5-1,.,TRBJ2-7,CASSSLWTGYEQYF,TGCGCCAGCAGCTCTCTGTGGACGGGCTACGAGCAGTACTTC
few,TRBV7-3,TRBD2,TRBJ2-1,CASSSGGTSGGALINEQFF,TGTGCCAGCAGCTCAGGGGGGACTAGCGGGGGGGCTTTAATCAATGAGCAGTTCTTC
.,TRBV15,TRBD1,TRBJ2-2,CATSRVGTGVTGELFF,TGTGCCACCAGCAGAGTCGGGACAGGGGTCACCGGGGAGCTGTTTTTT
.,TRBV19,.,TRBJ2-1,CASSINRKIYNEQFF,TGTGCCAGTAGTATAAACAGAAAGATTTACAATGAGCAGTTCTTC
.,TRBV12-3/TRBV12-4,.,TRBJ1-5,CASSLTAGNNQPQHF,TGTGCCAGCAGTTTGACGGCAGGGAACAATCAGCCCCAGCATTTT
many,TRBV7-9,.,TRBJ1-1,CASRTGLEAFF,TGTGCCAGCAGGACCGGCCTGGAAGCTTTCTTT
.,TRBV5-1,.,TRBJ2-3,CASSLGWRETGTDTQYF,TGCGCCAGCAGCTTGGGCTGGAGAGAGACAGGCACAGATACGCAGTATTTT